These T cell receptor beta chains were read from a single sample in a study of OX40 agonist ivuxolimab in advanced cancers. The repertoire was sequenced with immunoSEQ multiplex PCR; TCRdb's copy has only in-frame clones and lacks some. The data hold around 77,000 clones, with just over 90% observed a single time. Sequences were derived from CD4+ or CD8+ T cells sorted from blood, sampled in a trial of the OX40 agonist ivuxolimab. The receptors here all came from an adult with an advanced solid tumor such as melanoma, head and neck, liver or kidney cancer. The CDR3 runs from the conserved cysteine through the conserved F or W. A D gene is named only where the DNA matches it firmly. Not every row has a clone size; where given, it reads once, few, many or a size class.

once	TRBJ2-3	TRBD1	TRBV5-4	CASSPQGGQVTDTQYF	TGTGCCAGCAGCCCCCAGGGCGGACAGGTAACAGATACGCAGTATTTT
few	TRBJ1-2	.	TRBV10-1	CASTRNRTYYGYTF	TGCGCCAGCACAAGAAACAGAACTTACTATGGCTACACCTTC
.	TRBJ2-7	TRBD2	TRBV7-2	CASRNGLAGPYEQYF	TGTGCCAGCAGGAATGGACTAGCGGGTCCCTACGAGCAGTACTTC
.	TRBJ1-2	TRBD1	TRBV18	CASSPPGQGAYYGYTF	TGTGCCAGCTCACCACCTGGACAGGGGGCATACTATGGCTACACCTTC
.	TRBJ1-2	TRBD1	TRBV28	CASSSQGAHGYTF	TGTGCCAGCAGTTCCCAGGGGGCTCATGGCTACACCTTC
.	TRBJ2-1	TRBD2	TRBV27	CASSGRNEQFF	TGTGCCAGCAGCGGGAGGAATGAGCAGTTCTTC
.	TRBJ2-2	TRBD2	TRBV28	CASSSPGLANTGELFF	TGTGCCAGCAGTTCTCCAGGACTAGCGAACACCGGGGAGCTGTTTTTT
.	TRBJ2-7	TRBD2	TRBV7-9	CASSLTGTSVYEQYF	TGTGCCAGCAGCCTCACCGGGACTAGTGTATACGAGCAGTACTTC
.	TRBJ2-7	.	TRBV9	CASSVGLSVEQYF	TGTGCCAGCAGCGTAGGACTTAGCGTCGAGCAGTACTTC
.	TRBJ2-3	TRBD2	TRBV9	CASSVPPTSGSTDTQYF	TGTGCCAGCAGCGTACCCCCAACTAGCGGGAGCACAGATACGCAGTATTTT
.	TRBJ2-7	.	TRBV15	CATSPRLFYEQYF	TGTGCCACCAGCCCCCGACTGTTCTACGAGCAGTACTTC
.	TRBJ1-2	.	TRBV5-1	CASKDIDYGYTF	TGCGCCAGCAAAGACATCGACTATGGCTACACCTTC
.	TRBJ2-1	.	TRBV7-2	CASSFRDIFHEQFF	TGTGCCAGCAGCTTCAGAGATATCTTCCATGAGCAGTTCTTC